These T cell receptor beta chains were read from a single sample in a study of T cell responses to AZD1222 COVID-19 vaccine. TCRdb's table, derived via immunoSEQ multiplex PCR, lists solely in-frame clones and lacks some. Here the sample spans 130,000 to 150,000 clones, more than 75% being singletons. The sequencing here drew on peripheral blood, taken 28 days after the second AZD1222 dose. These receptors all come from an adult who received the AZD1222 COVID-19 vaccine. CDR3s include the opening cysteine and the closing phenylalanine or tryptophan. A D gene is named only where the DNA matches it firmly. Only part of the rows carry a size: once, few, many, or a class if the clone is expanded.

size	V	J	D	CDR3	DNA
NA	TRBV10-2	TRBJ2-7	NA	CASRTEKLAYEQYF	TGCGCCAGCAGAACGGAAAAGTTGGCCTACGAGCAGTACTTC
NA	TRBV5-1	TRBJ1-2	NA	CASSPYSTANYGYTF	TGCGCCAGCAGCCCCTACTCGACCGCTAACTATGGCTACACCTTC
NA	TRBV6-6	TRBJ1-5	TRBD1	CASSQGTGDQPQHF	TGTGCCAGCAGCCAGGGGACAGGGGATCAGCCCCAGCATTTT
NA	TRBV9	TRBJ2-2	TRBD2	CASSVVLSGRSNTGELFF	TGTGCCAGCAGCGTAGTGTTAAGCGGGAGGTCGAACACCGGGGAGCTGTTTTTT
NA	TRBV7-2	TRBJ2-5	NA	CASSWRGQETQYF	TGTGCCAGCAGCTGGCGGGGCCAAGAGACCCAGTACTTC
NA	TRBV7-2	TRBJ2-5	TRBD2	CASSPPSGGAKTQYF	TGTGCCAGCAGCCCTCCTAGCGGGGGGGCTAAGACCCAGTACTTC
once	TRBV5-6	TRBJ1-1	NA	CASSPGTTNTEAFF	TGTGCCAGCAGCCCGGGGACAACGAACACTGAAGCTTTCTTT
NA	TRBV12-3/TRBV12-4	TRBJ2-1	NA	CASQASEVGEQFF	TGTGCCAGCCAAGCATCTGAGGTTGGGGAGCAGTTCTTC
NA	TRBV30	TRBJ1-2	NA	CAWTGAQGNGYTF	TGTGCCTGGACGGGGGCCCAGGGGAATGGCTACACCTTC
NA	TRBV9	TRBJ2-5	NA	CASSVASLAETQYF	TGTGCCAGCAGCGTAGCTTCGCTAGCGGAGACCCAGTACTTC
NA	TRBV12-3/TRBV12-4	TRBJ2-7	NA	CASSSTPTGQYF	TGTGCCAGCAGTTCCACACCGACCGGGCAGTACTTC
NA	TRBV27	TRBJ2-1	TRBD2	CASSSFPGLAGGQQFF	TGTGCCAGCAGTTCCTTCCCCGGACTAGCGGGGGGTCAGCAGTTCTTC
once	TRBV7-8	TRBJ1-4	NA	CASSLRGQISTNEKLFF	TGTGCCAGCAGCTTGAGAGGACAGATCTCAACTAATGAAAAACTGTTTTTT
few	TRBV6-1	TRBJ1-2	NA	CASSEGPSWEGPYGYTF	TGTGCCAGCAGTGAAGGTCCTTCTTGGGAGGGGCCGTATGGCTACACCTTC
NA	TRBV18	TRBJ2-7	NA	CASSPSVATYEQYF	TGTGCCAGCTCACCCTCCGTTGCTACCTACGAGCAGTACTTC